The rows below give T cell receptor beta chains drawn from one sample of a study of control samples from healthy donors and cancer patients. Libraries were prepared by immunoSEQ multiplex PCR; TCRdb keeps only in-frame clonotypes and omits some of them. This table has 160,000 or so clones, over 90% appearing once. Sequenced sample: blood. These receptors were obtained from a man aged 50-60 years in good health. Each CDR3 is given with its conserved first and last residue. D genes are given only for firm matches. Some rows have no size entry. The others give once, few or many, or a class for an expanded clone.

J: TRBJ2-1
D: NA
size: NA
V: TRBV6-1
DNA: TGTGCCAGCAGTGAAGTTGGGGGCTTATCCTACAATGAGCAGTTCTTC
CDR3: CASSEVGGLSYNEQFF

J: TRBJ2-7
D: TRBD1
size: NA
V: TRBV5-1
DNA: TGCGCCAGCAGGGCCGGGACAGCCCGCTCCTACGAGCAGTACTTC
CDR3: CASRAGTARSYEQYF

J: TRBJ2-7
D: NA
size: NA
V: TRBV10-3
DNA: TGTGCCATCAGTGGTGTCTCTGGAGAGCAGTACTTC
CDR3: CAISGVSGEQYF

J: TRBJ2-1
D: NA
size: NA
V: TRBV6-5
DNA: TGTGCCAGCAGTTACTCAAGGTACAATGAGCAGTTCTTC
CDR3: CASSYSRYNEQFF

J: TRBJ1-2
D: TRBD1
size: NA
V: TRBV3-1/TRBV3-2
DNA: TGTGCCAGCAGCCAACAGGGGGCGTCTGGCTACACCTTC
CDR3: CASSQQGASGYTF

J: TRBJ2-7
D: TRBD2
size: NA
V: TRBV28
DNA: TGTGCCAGCAGAAGGGGAGGGTCCTACGAGCAGTACTTC
CDR3: CASRRGGSYEQYF

J: TRBJ1-2
D: TRBD1
size: NA
V: TRBV19
DNA: TGTGCCAGTAGAAAACAGGGGAGCTATGGCTACACCTTC
CDR3: CASRKQGSYGYTF

J: TRBJ2-6
D: TRBD2
size: NA
V: TRBV5-1
DNA: TGCGCCAGCAGCTTACGGGCGGGGGTTGGGGCCAACGTCCTGACTTTC
CDR3: CASSLRAGVGANVLTF

J: TRBJ2-5
D: NA
size: NA
V: TRBV6-1
DNA: TGTGCCAGCAGTGGCCGCACCGGCCGGGACATTTGGTACCAAGAGACCCAGTACTTC
CDR3: CASSGRTGRDIWYQETQYF

J: TRBJ2-3
D: TRBD2
size: NA
V: TRBV11-1
DNA: TGTGCCAGCAGCTTAGAGCCTAGCGGGAGGGGTGATACGCAGTATTTT
CDR3: CASSLEPSGRGDTQYF

J: TRBJ2-3
D: TRBD2
size: NA
V: TRBV19
DNA: TGTGCCAGTAGTCTCGGACTAGCACAACCCACAGATACGCAGTATTTT
CDR3: CASSLGLAQPTDTQYF

J: TRBJ2-5
D: NA
size: NA
V: TRBV12-3/TRBV12-4
DNA: TGTGCCAGCACCGGGACAATCAAGGAGACCCAGTACTTC
CDR3: CASTGTIKETQYF

J: TRBJ2-7
D: NA
size: NA
V: TRBV2
DNA: TGTGCCAGCAGTGATCCCCCCGGAACAGGGCCGTCGGGGCAGTACTTC
CDR3: CASSDPPGTGPSGQYF

J: TRBJ1-3
D: NA
size: NA
V: TRBV5-1
DNA: TGCGCCAGCAGCTACCAGCCTTCCTCTGGAAACACCATATATTTT
CDR3: CASSYQPSSGNTIYF

J: TRBJ2-5
D: TRBD2
size: NA
V: TRBV5-4
DNA: TGTGCCAGCAGCTTGGCCGACGGGAGGACTCAAGAGACCCAGTACTTC
CDR3: CASSLADGRTQETQYF

J: TRBJ2-1
D: NA
size: NA
V: TRBV6-5
DNA: TGTGCCAGCAGTTCCGGCCCTCGGGGCAATGAGCAGTTCTTC
CDR3: CASSSGPRGNEQFF

J: TRBJ2-7
D: NA
size: NA
V: TRBV30
DNA: TGTGCCTGGAGTGTTTTAGGGGCCCTCGACGAGCAGTACTTC
CDR3: CAWSVLGALDEQYF

J: TRBJ2-7
D: NA
size: NA
V: TRBV29-1
DNA: TGCAGCGTTTGGACAGAAACCACCTACGAGCAGTACTTC
CDR3: CSVWTETTYEQYF

J: TRBJ1-6
D: TRBD1
size: NA
V: TRBV27
DNA: TGTGCCAGCAGTTTCAGACAGGGTTCCTATAATTCACCCCTCCACTTT
CDR3: CASSFRQGSYNSPLHF

J: TRBJ1-5
D: TRBD1
size: NA
V: TRBV28
DNA: TGTGCCAGCAGGAAAGGGGGCCAGCCCCAGCATTTT
CDR3: CASRKGGQPQHF

J: TRBJ1-1
D: NA
size: NA
V: TRBV19
DNA: TGTGCCAGTAGTAGCCAGGCGGGGACTGAAGCTTTCTTT
CDR3: CASSSQAGTEAFF

J: TRBJ2-7
D: NA
size: NA
V: TRBV24-1
DNA: TGTGCCACCAGTGATCCCTCCGGGGGTTCCTACGAGCAGTACTTC
CDR3: CATSDPSGGSYEQYF

J: TRBJ2-5
D: NA
size: NA
V: TRBV12-5
DNA: TGTGCTAGTGGTTTATCCCACGGGGAGACCCAGTACTTC
CDR3: CASGLSHGETQYF

J: TRBJ2-7
D: TRBD1
size: NA
V: TRBV6-5
DNA: TGTGCCAGCATTACAGGGGCCCCTCCCTACGAGCAGTACTTC
CDR3: CASITGAPPYEQYF

J: TRBJ2-1
D: NA
size: NA
V: TRBV12-3/TRBV12-4
DNA: TGTGCCAGCAGTTTAGGGCGGTGGGATGAGCAGTTCTTC
CDR3: CASSLGRWDEQFF

J: TRBJ2-2
D: TRBD2
size: NA
V: TRBV5-1
DNA: TGCGCCAGCAGCTTGACTAGCGGGTTCACCGGGGAGCTGTTTTTT
CDR3: CASSLTSGFTGELFF

J: TRBJ1-5
D: TRBD1
size: few
V: TRBV18
DNA: TGTGCCAGCTCAGCGACAGGGGGCAATCAGCCCCAGCATTTT
CDR3: CASSATGGNQPQHF

J: TRBJ1-5
D: NA
size: NA
V: TRBV29-1
DNA: TGCAGCGCTGCCGTGACAGATAGCAATCAGCCCCAGCATTTT
CDR3: CSAAVTDSNQPQHF

J: TRBJ2-1
D: NA
size: NA
V: TRBV11-2
DNA: TGTGCCAGCAGCCCTTACTCAGATGAGCAGTTCTTC
CDR3: CASSPYSDEQFF

J: TRBJ2-2
D: NA
size: NA
V: TRBV28
DNA: TGTGCCTGCTTTGGGGAGGCCACCGGGGAGCTGTTTTTT
CDR3: CACFGEATGELFF

J: TRBJ2-7
D: TRBD2
size: NA
V: TRBV20-1
DNA: TGCAGTGCTAGTGCTAGCGGCTACGAGCAGTACTTC
CDR3: CSASASGYEQYF

J: TRBJ2-2
D: TRBD1
size: NA
V: TRBV28
DNA: TGTGCCAGCAGTAATCCGGGACAGGGGGTCGGGGAGCTGTTTTTT
CDR3: CASSNPGQGVGELFF

J: TRBJ2-7
D: NA
size: NA
V: TRBV28
DNA: TGTGCCGCGAGAAGCCCCTACGAGCAGTACTTC
CDR3: CAARSPYEQYF

J: TRBJ2-2
D: TRBD1
size: NA
V: TRBV19
DNA: TGTGCCAGTAGAACCGGGACAGGGGGTAACGGGGAGCTGTTTTTT
CDR3: CASRTGTGGNGELFF

J: TRBJ2-1
D: TRBD1
size: NA
V: TRBV15
DNA: TGTGCCACCAGCATCGGGCGAGGGGGCTATGAGCAGTTCTTC
CDR3: CATSIGRGGYEQFF

J: TRBJ1-4
D: NA
size: NA
V: TRBV18
DNA: TGTGCCAGCTCACGCCAGGGCGGGAATGAAAAACTGTTTTTT
CDR3: CASSRQGGNEKLFF

J: TRBJ2-3
D: NA
size: NA
V: TRBV19
DNA: TGTGCCAGTTCTAGCCCACCTTCAGATACGCAGTATTTT
CDR3: CASSSPPSDTQYF

J: TRBJ1-1
D: NA
size: once
V: TRBV24-1
DNA: TGTGCCACCCAGTTGGGCCCGAACACTGAAGCTTTCTTT
CDR3: CATQLGPNTEAFF

J: TRBJ1-2
D: NA
size: NA
V: TRBV19
DNA: TGTGCCAGTAGTGGCAGGGGCTTCGACTATGGCTACACCTTC
CDR3: CASSGRGFDYGYTF

J: TRBJ2-5
D: NA
size: NA
V: TRBV3-1/TRBV3-2
DNA: TGTGCCAGCACTATTAGCGGCCAAGAGACCCAGTACTTC
CDR3: CASTISGQETQYF

J: TRBJ2-2
D: TRBD2
size: NA
V: TRBV10-3
DNA: TGTGCCATCAGTCCCGGGACTACCAACACCGGGGAGCTGTTTTTT
CDR3: CAISPGTTNTGELFF

J: TRBJ2-5
D: NA
size: NA
V: TRBV7-2
DNA: TGTGCCAGCGTCTCGTCCCTAGGGGAGACCCAGTACTTC
CDR3: CASVSSLGETQYF

J: TRBJ1-1
D: NA
size: NA
V: TRBV12-3/TRBV12-4
DNA: TGTGCCAGCAGCCGATTCATTGAAGCTTTCTTT
CDR3: CASSRFIEAFF

J: TRBJ2-5
D: NA
size: NA
V: TRBV7-9
DNA: TGTGCCAGCAGCTTAGCTGGAGGGGAGACCCAGTACTTC
CDR3: CASSLAGGETQYF

J: TRBJ1-6
D: NA
size: NA
V: TRBV6-5
DNA: TGTGCCAGCAGTTACTCGGGGGGCTCCTATAATTCACCCCTCCACTTT
CDR3: CASSYSGGSYNSPLHF

J: TRBJ1-2
D: NA
size: NA
V: TRBV12-3/TRBV12-4
DNA: TGTGCCAGCAGGCGGACTGACTATGGCTACACCTTC
CDR3: CASRRTDYGYTF

J: TRBJ1-5
D: NA
size: NA
V: TRBV2
DNA: TGTGCCAGCAGCAGGGCCGGACGGGCCCAGCATTTT
CDR3: CASSRAGRAQHF

J: TRBJ1-1
D: NA
size: NA
V: TRBV11-2
DNA: TGTGCCAGCAGCTCCCGGGAGTCTGCTTTCTTT
CDR3: CASSSRESAFF